Listed here are 22 T cell receptor beta chains from one sample, sequenced in a study of cytomegalovirus exposure and HLA in healthy donors. This PCR relied on a set of 60 Vbeta primers and 13 Jbeta primers. Using immunoSEQ multiplex PCR, the repertoire was profiled, and TCRdb retains in-frame clones only, with some absent. The profile shows roughly 180,000 clones, approximately 84% of them singletons. Material: PBMCs. These receptors originate from a woman aged 45 to 65 in good health and CMV-seropositive.

The V call is TRBV7-2, the J call TRBJ1-5; D gene uncertain. Germline CDR1 SGHTA, CDR2 FQGNSA. The ends were cut back, 0 bases at V and 5 bases at J, with 5 bases in the middle. This CDR3 region has 13 residues. CDR3 coding DNA: TGTGCCAGCAGCTTAGCCCTCGATCAGCCCCAGCATTTT. It codes for CASSLALDQPQHF.

The chain employs TRBV7-3 and TRBJ2-3; TRBD2 matches at 8 bases. Germline-derived CDR1 and CDR2 are SGHTA and FQGTGA. The CDR3 is 15 residues long. The trim removed 4 bases at V and 2 bases at J, leaving 5 bases unmatched. DNA for the CDR3: TGTGCCAGCAGCTGGACGGGAGGGAACACAGATACGCAGTATTTT. It translates to CASSWTGGNTDTQYF.

The V and J genes are TRBV19 and TRBJ1-1, with 9 bases aligning to TRBD1. In germline, CDR1 is LNHDA, CDR2 SQIVND (reference sequence). This CDR3 region has 15 residues. The V gene end was trimmed by 5 bases and the J gene end by 3 bases; junction bases not matched to a gene: 7. The CDR3 DNA reads as TGTGCCAGTAGTTTACAGGGGGCGCCGTACACTGAAGCTTTCTTT. Its translation is CASSLQGAPYTEAFF.

CDR3: CASSTPWGGGALGEQFF. CDR3 sequence (DNA): TGTGCCAGCAGCACTCCATGGGGCGGGGGGGCCTTAGGTGAGCAGTTCTTC. The rearrangement joins TRBV7-2 to TRBJ2-1; 9 bases align to TRBD2. This CDR3 region has 17 residues. The V gene end was trimmed by 5 bases and the J gene end by 9 bases; junction bases not matched to a gene: 17. Germline V CDR1 and CDR2: SGHTA, FQGNSA.

J is TRBJ1-5 and V is TRBV14; tentative D call: TRBD1 (6 bases). Trimming pared 2 bases from V and 5 bases from J, leaving 13 bases between. The CDR3 is made up of 15 amino acids. Germline CDR1 SGHDN, CDR2 FVKESK. CDR3 sequence: CASSQTGHTYQPQHF. CDR3 in DNA: TGTGCCAGCAGCCAAACGGGACACACCTATCAGCCCCAGCATTTT.

The V and J genes are TRBV27 and TRBJ2-1, with 13 bases identical to TRBD2. The V segment lost 4 bases and the J segment 7 bases; nucleotides outside the gene matches: 10. This CDR3 comprises 17 residues. From germline, CDR1 is MNHEY and CDR2 SMNVEV (reference sequence). The CDR3 coding sequence is TGTGCCAGCAGTTCGAGACCCCCGACTAGCGGGGGGAATGAGCAGTTCTTC. Protein product: CASSSRPPTSGGNEQFF.

The chain uses TRBV4-3 and TRBJ2-1; the match to TRBD2 covers 8 bases. Germline V gene lookup returns CDR1 LGHNA and CDR2 YSLEER. This CDR3 comprises 16 residues. The V segment lost 0 bases and the J segment 3 bases; nucleotides outside the gene matches: 4. CDR3 residues: CASSQDASGFYNEQFF. CDR3 nucleotide sequence: TGCGCCAGCAGCCAAGATGCTAGCGGGTTCTACAATGAGCAGTTCTTC.

This clone was detected only a few times. This chain joins TRBV19 and TRBJ1-1; 7 bases fit TRBD1. V lost 6 bases to trimming and J lost 1 base; unmatched junction nucleotides: 5. This CDR3 is 14 amino acids long. Germline V gene sequence: CDR1 LNHDA, CDR2 SQIVND (reference sequence). CDR3 bases: TGTGCCAGTAGCTGGACAGGTCGGAACACTGAAGCTTTCTTT. Its protein product is CASSWTGRNTEAFF.

This chain uses TRBV7-3 with TRBJ2-5; TRBD2 matches at 13 bases. There are 16 residues in the CDR3. V dropped 4 bases and J dropped 5; count of bases not matched to a gene: 7. Germline V gene sequence: CDR1 SGHTA, CDR2 FQGTGA. The CDR3 is CASSSSLAGGRETQYF. Here the CDR3 DNA reads TGTGCCAGCAGCTCGTCACTAGCGGGGGGGCGCGAGACCCAGTACTTC. The entire variable domain, with the rest obtained from reference TRBV7-3 and TRBJ2-5, is as follows: GAGVSQTPSNKVTEKGKYVELRCDPISGHTALYWYRQSLGQGPEFLIYFQGTGAADDSGLPNDRFFAVRPEGSVSTLKIQRTERGDSAVYLCASSSSLAGGRETQYFGPGTRLLVL.

The CDR3 DNA sequence: TGTGCCAGTAGTCGCAGGTTCCCGAACACCGGGGAGCTGTTTTTT. Encoded protein: CASSRRFPNTGELFF. The chain uses TRBV19 and TRBJ2-2; D gene uncertain. Germline V gene data show CDR1 as LNHDA and CDR2 as SQIVND (reference sequence). CDR3 length: 15 residues. V lost 5 bases and J 0 bases, leaving 10 bases between the germline ends. Together with reference TRBV19 and TRBJ2-2, the CDR3 gives the full variable domain: DGGITQSPKYLFRKEGQNVTLSCEQNLNHDAMYWYRQDPGQGLRLIYYSQIVNDFQKGDIAEGYSVSREKKESFPLTVTSAQKNPTAFYLCASSRRFPNTGELFFGEGSRLTVL.

This chain connects TRBV4-3 to TRBJ1-6; D is uncertain. From germline, CDR1 is LGHNA and CDR2 YSLEER. Trimming stripped 2 bases from V and 9 bases from J, with 8 bases between. The CDR3 length is 13 residues. CDR3 sequence reads: CASSQTGGSPLHF. CDR3 nucleotide sequence: TGCGCCAGCAGCCAAACTGGTGGTTCACCCCTCCACTTT.

The chain links TRBV5-1 to TRBJ2-7; 9 nucleotides line up with TRBD1. The trim removed 4 bases at V and 1 base at J, leaving 3 bases unmatched. The germline V gene has CDR1 SGHRS and CDR2 YFSETQ. The CDR3 contains 14 residues. This CDR3 reads CASSPTGGSYEQYF. CDR3 bases: TGCGCCAGCAGCCCGACAGGGGGATCCTACGAGCAGTACTTC.

V usage is TRBV6-5 and J usage is TRBJ1-6, with 7 bases aligning to TRBD1. In germline, CDR1 is MNHEY, CDR2 SVGAGI. The CDR3 runs to 15 residues. J was trimmed by 9 bases and V by 4 bases; bases with no gene match: 9. The DNA of the CDR3 is TGTGCCAGCAGTTTCCCGACAGGGTGGCGTTCACCCCTCCACTTT. Translated: CASSFPTGWRSPLHF.

The V gene is TRBV7-3, the J gene TRBJ2-3; D possibly corresponds to TRBD2 (6 bases). V lost 5 bases and J lost 8, with 20 bases in between. The length of the CDR3 is 15 residues. Germline CDR1 reads SGHTA; CDR2 reads FQGTGA. The CDR3: CASSQAGGVPGTQYF. CDR3 nucleotide sequence: TGTGCCAGCAGCCAAGCAGGCGGGGTTCCGGGTACGCAGTATTTT.

The chain joins TRBV5-4 to TRBJ2-2; TRBD2 matches at 7 bases. Germline V gene lookup returns CDR1 SGHNT and CDR2 YYREEE (reference sequence). CDR3 length: 15 amino acids. Unmatched junction bases numbered 8, after V lost 4 bases and J lost 5 bases. CDR3 loop: CASSPQGLLTGELFF. CDR3 in DNA: TGTGCCAGCAGCCCCCAGGGACTATTGACCGGGGAGCTGTTTTTT.

On this clone: The conserved final phenylalanine or tryptophan is absent from the CDR3, which likely points to a read error. The chain has TRBV25-1 and TRBJ1-3; D is unresolved. Germline V lookup: CDR1 MGHDK, CDR2 SYGVNS. V dropped 4 bases and J dropped 7 bases, with 5 bases sitting between them. This CDR3 region has 11 residues. The DNA of the CDR3 is TGTGCCAGCAGTGGGCATAACACCATATATTCT. Amino acid sequence: CASSGHNTIYS.

As for this clone: At one end, the junction sequence differs from germline, possibly due to a read error. V and J are TRBV7-7 and TRBJ2-1; 8 positions match TRBD2. This CDR3 has 18 amino acids. Germline CDR1 reads SSHAT; CDR2 reads FNYEAQ (reference sequence). As DNA, the CDR3 is TGTGCTAGCAGCCAAGAACCCACAAGCGGGAGCTCCTACAATGAGCAGTTCTTC. It is translated as CASSQEPTSGSSYNEQFF.

The V gene is TRBV7-2, the J gene TRBJ2-7; D possibly corresponds to TRBD1 (6 bases). Trimming removed 5 bases at V and 6 bases at J, with 23 bases between. The CDR3 has 16 amino acids. Germline loops: CDR1 SGHTA, CDR2 FQGNSA. The CDR3 bases are TGTGCCAGCAGCATTTATTCCGGGGACAAGACGACCGAGCAGTACTTC. This gives the protein CASSIYSGDKTTEQYF.

This clone was picked up one time. The J gene is TRBJ2-1, the V gene TRBV5-1; D perhaps matches TRBD2 (5 bases). The germline gives CDR1 SGHRS, CDR2 YFSETQ. The CDR3 has 15 residues. Trimming cost V 5 bases and J 1 base, with 13 bases left between them. The CDR3 DNA reads as TGCGCCAGCAGTCCTGAAGCGGTATCCTACAATGAGCAGTTCTTC. Amino acid sequence: CASSPEAVSYNEQFF. The full variable domain, with the rest looked up from reference TRBV5-1 and TRBJ2-1, is KAGVTQTPRYLIKTRGQQVTLSCSPISGHRSVSWYQQTPGQGLQFLFEYFSETQRNKGNFPGRFSGRQFSNSRSEMNVSTLELGDSALYLCASSPEAVSYNEQFFGPGTRLTVL.

In nucleotides, the CDR3 is TGTGCCAGCAGCCGTAGCGGGTCAGATACGCAGTATTTT. It yields the protein CASSRSGSDTQYF. J is TRBJ2-3 and V is TRBV6-5, with TRBD2 matching over 7 bases. With 6 bases clipped from V and 4 bases from J, the junction kept 4 bases outside the gene matches. The CDR3 totals 13 residues. CDR1 is MNHEY and CDR2 is SVGAGI in the germline V gene.

V usage is TRBV19 and J usage is TRBJ2-1; the match to TRBD2 covers 9 bases. The CDR3 loop spans 16 amino acids. Germline CDR1 reads LNHDA; CDR2 reads SQIVND (reference sequence). V gave up 7 bases and J gave up 6 bases; unmatched junction bases: 13. CDR3 in DNA: TGTGCCAGTACCCCCGCCGGGCTAGCGGGGTCCAATGAGCAGTTCTTC. It is translated as CASTPAGLAGSNEQFF.

This chain connects TRBV14 to TRBJ1-5; possibly TRBD1 for D (6 bases). The CDR3 extends over 12 amino acids. Germline lookup yields CDR1 SGHDN and CDR2 FVKESK. The V gene lost 4 bases and the J gene lost 12 bases, with 13 bases spanning the gap. The CDR3 region is CASSRGQTRQHF. Written as DNA, the CDR3 is TGTGCCAGCAGCCGAGGACAGACCCGCCAGCATTTT.